The 18 T cell receptor beta chains below all came from one sample that was sequenced in a study of identifying expanded T cells in peripheral blood. Sequencing was performed with immunoSEQ multiplex PCR; in TCRdb, only in-frame clones are kept and a portion is missing. The profile covers 75,000 to 95,000 clones, with 80% to 90% appearing a single time and roughly 7% taken by the ten largest. Input material: blood. All receptors come from a person aged 18-69 years in good health.

This clone was seen a few times. The CDR3 DNA reads as TGTGCCAGCTCACCAGGGGACGATCAGCCCCAGCATTTT. Its protein is CASSPGDDQPQHF. The J gene is TRBJ1-5, the V gene TRBV18, with D possibly TRBD1 on 5 matching bases. The V gene lost 2 bases and the J gene lost 5 bases, with 7 bases spanning the gap. The CDR3 contains 13 residues. Per germline, CDR1 KGHSH and CDR2 LQKENI.

The chain couples TRBV4-3 to TRBJ2-2, with a possible D match to TRBD1 (5 bases). Trimming removed 3 bases from V and 0 bases from J, with 11 bases in between. CDR3 size: 16 residues. Per the germline V gene, CDR1 is LGHNA and CDR2 is YSLEER. CDR3 in amino acids: CASSQNPTANTGELFF. The CDR3, as DNA: TGCGCCAGCAGCCAGAACCCGACAGCGAACACCGGGGAGCTGTTTTTT.

This chain links TRBV14 with TRBJ1-1; D remains ambiguous. The length of the CDR3 is 15 residues. Germline CDR1 reads SGHDN; CDR2 reads FVKESK. V lost 3 bases and J lost 4, with 15 bases in between. DNA of the CDR3: TGTGCCAGCAGCCATAGGGTTGGACGAAGCACTGAAGCTTTCTTT. Its protein is CASSHRVGRSTEAFF.

Concerning this clone itself: The same CDR3 is also encoded by other DNA sequences in this sample. The V and J genes are TRBV2 and TRBJ1-5; TRBD1 is a possible D gene (6 bases). This CDR3 has 14 amino acids. Trimming removed 6 bases at V and 5 bases at J, with 14 bases between. Germline assignment: CDR1 SNHLY and CDR2 FYNNEI. The CDR3 bases are TGTGCCAGCAGCGGAGACAGGTCCTATCAGCCCCAGCATTTT. Translating it yields CASSGDRSYQPQHF.

The chain employs TRBV6-5 and TRBJ2-7; D is perhaps TRBD1 (5 bases). Per the germline V gene, CDR1 is MNHEY and CDR2 is SVGAGI. CDR3 length: 13 residues. Trimming pared 3 bases from V and 3 bases from J, leaving 9 bases between. In DNA form, the CDR3 reads TGTGCCAGCAGTTATAACAGGAACTACGAGCAGTACTTC. It codes for CASSYNRNYEQYF.

The CDR3 loop reads CASSPGQGAAVETQYF. The CDR3 region has the DNA TGTGCCAGCAGCCCCGGACAGGGGGCCGCGGTAGAGACCCAGTACTTC. The rearrangement links TRBV13 to TRBJ2-5; 11 positions agree with TRBD1. The CDR3 has 16 amino acids. The V and J ends lost 5 bases and 4 bases, in that order; junction bases with no gene match: 9. Germline assignment: CDR1 PRHDT and CDR2 FYEKMQ (reference sequence).

The chain carries TRBV10-1 and TRBJ2-3, with TRBD2 identical over 8 bases. The germline CDR1 and CDR2 sequences are WNHNN and SYGVQD (reference sequence). The trim removed 4 bases at V and 0 bases at J, leaving 0 bases unmatched. This CDR3 comprises 14 residues. The CDR3 bases are TGCGCCAGCAGTGGGACTAGCAGCACAGATACGCAGTATTTT. This encodes CASSGTSSTDTQYF.

The chain is built from TRBV4-1 and TRBJ1-4; 7 nucleotides line up with TRBD1. Germline CDR1 reads MGHRA; CDR2 reads YSYEKL. The J segment lost 4 bases and the V segment lost 4 bases, leaving 3 bases of the junction unmatched. CDR3 length equals 14 residues. CDR3 nucleotides: TGCGCCAGCAGCCTACAGGGGATTAATGAAAAACTGTTTTTT. Translated: CASSLQGINEKLFF.

CDR3 residues: CASRPGLMADTQYF. The CDR3 DNA follows: TGTGCCAGCAGACCAGGCCTTATGGCAGATACGCAGTATTTT. The V call is TRBV11-3, the J call TRBJ2-3; D ambiguous. The CDR3 extends over 14 amino acids. The V gene lost 6 bases and the J gene lost 4 bases, with 14 bases spanning the gap. Germline V gives CDR1 SGHNT, CDR2 YENEEA.

The rearrangement links TRBV30 to TRBJ2-2; D is uncertain. CDR1 and CDR2 (germline): GTSNPN, SVGIG (reference sequence). The CDR3 totals 14 residues. V was cut by 1 base and J by 3 bases, with 9 bases left in between. The CDR3 loop reads CAWSAVTYTGELFF. Written as DNA, the CDR3 is TGTGCCTGGAGTGCGGTTACCTACACCGGGGAGCTGTTTTTT. Combining the CDR3 with reference TRBV30 and TRBJ2-2 gives the whole variable domain SQTIHQWPATLVQPVGSPLSLECTVEGTSNPNLYWYRQAAGRGLQLLFYSVGIGQISSEVPQNLSASRPQDRQFILSSKKLLLSDSGFYLCAWSAVTYTGELFFGEGSRLTVL.

The chain combines TRBV18 with TRBJ1-5, with D unresolved. The germline V and J ends were trimmed by 0 bases and 7 bases, with 13 bases remaining between them. There are 15 residues in the CDR3. The germline V gene encodes CDR1 KGHSH and CDR2 LQKENI. CDR3 DNA: TGTGCCAGCTCACCACCCGAAGGTTTAGGGCAGCCCCAGCATTTT. Amino acids: CASSPPEGLGQPQHF.

The chain employs TRBV4-1 and TRBJ2-7; 8 nucleotides line up with TRBD2. Germline CDR1 and CDR2: MGHRA and YSYEKL. The CDR3 loop spans 18 amino acids. Germline trimming cut 3 bases from V and 4 bases from J; bases unmatched to any gene: 17. The CDR3 spells CASSQGYGRAGALYEQYF. The CDR3 region has the DNA TGCGCCAGCAGCCAGGGATACGGGAGAGCGGGAGCACTGTACGAGCAGTACTTC.

To note about this clone: Germline is not matched at one junction end, which may reflect a read error. The gene calls are TRBV19 and TRBJ2-7; possibly TRBD2 for D (5 bases). The germline V gene has CDR1 LNHDA and CDR2 SQIVND (reference sequence). This CDR3 has 14 residues. DNA of the CDR3: TGTGCCAGTAGTATCGGGAATGAATCCTTCGAGCAGTACTTC. Translating gives CASSIGNESFEQYF.

The chain has TRBV19 and TRBJ1-2, with TRBD1 matching 7 bases. The CDR3 has 14 residues. V lost 9 bases and J lost 6; bases outside the gene matches: 13. Germline CDR1 LNHDA, CDR2 SQIVND (reference sequence). CDR3 region: CARLLGAGGDGYTF. The CDR3, as DNA: TGTGCCAGACTCCTCGGGGCAGGGGGGGATGGCTACACCTTC.

This chain joins TRBV19 and TRBJ1-2; 9 positions agree with TRBD1. Trimming cost V 5 bases and J 4 bases; bases outside gene matches: 14. CDR1 is LNHDA and CDR2 is SQIVND in the germline V gene (reference sequence). The length of the CDR3 is 17 residues. The CDR3 loop reads CASSSRNRGRQGYGYTF. CDR3 sequence (DNA): TGTGCCAGTAGTTCTCGGAACAGGGGGCGCCAAGGCTATGGCTACACCTTC.

The chain uses TRBV30 and TRBJ2-2, with no clear D. CDR3 length: 16 residues. Germline V gene sequence: CDR1 GTSNPN, CDR2 SVGIG (reference sequence). V was shortened by 3 bases and J by 4 bases, with 18 bases between the two germline ends. CDR3 nucleotide sequence: TGTGCCTGGAGCCCCCAGCTTCCACTCCTCACCGGGGAGCTGTTTTTT. Residues: CAWSPQLPLLTGELFF.

This clone was picked up one time. The chain employs TRBV30 and TRBJ1-2; possible D gene TRBD1, 5 bases. The germline gives CDR1 GTSNPN, CDR2 SVGIG (reference sequence). Trimming took off 8 bases at V and 3 bases at J, with 16 bases between the two ends. The length of the CDR3 is 13 residues. The CDR3, as DNA: TGTGCCGGCCGGGGGAGTACCGACTATGGCTACACCTTC. Amino acid sequence: CAGRGSTDYGYTF.

This chain connects TRBV14 to TRBJ2-7; TRBD2 matches at 13 bases. Per germline, CDR1 SGHDN and CDR2 FVKESK. V shed 0 bases, J shed 1 base, and the junction held 15 bases outside the gene matches. The CDR3 has 21 amino acids. The CDR3: CASSQDRLGLAGELRSYEQYF. For the CDR3, the DNA is TGTGCCAGCAGCCAAGACCGCCTCGGACTAGCGGGAGAGTTACGGTCCTACGAGCAGTACTTC.